This TCR beta chain was recovered during a study of blood T cell repertoires in COVID-19. Germline loops: CDR1 MNHEY, CDR2 SVGAGI. V shed 6 bases and J shed 5 bases, with 7 bases lying between them. The CDR3 runs 11 residues. Original methodology: Reference gene primer amplification gave nucleated cell count estimates. The table came from immunoSEQ multiplex PCR; TCRdb's copy has only in-frame clones and leaves some out. For V, J and clone size, that table is used; D and trimming come from the DNA. The sample lists 200,000 to 250,000 clones; around nine tenths were seen once. The chain carries TRBV6-5 and TRBJ1-2; D unclear. Sequences were obtained from peripheral blood. The TCR originated in a woman aged 18-35 years who had recovered from COVID-19. The CDR3 sequence: CASRHAYGYTF. The CDR3 nucleotides are TGTGCCAGCAGACACGCTTATGGCTACACCTTC.